This T cell receptor beta chain was observed in a study of cytomegalovirus exposure and HLA in healthy donors. General study points: Several of the most significant clusters appeared linked to common viral pathogens, based on a later analysis. Reportedly, HLA-A and HLA-B alleles of most subjects were accurately predicted from TCR beta.

The CDR3 totals 15 residues. V shed 2 bases and J 7 bases; nucleotides not matched to a gene: 5. Per germline, CDR1 SGHNT and CDR2 YYREEE (reference sequence). As to this clone: Its antigen is not identified.

The PCR made use of 60 Vbeta and 13 Jbeta primers. This table comes from immunoSEQ multiplex PCR, and its TCRdb copy is limited to in-frame clones, with some not included. The sample lists some 150,000 clones, 60% to 85% occurring once. This TCR was sampled from a man in his thirties or forties in good health and CMV-seropositive. V gene TRBV5-4 combines with J gene TRBJ2-2, with TRBD2 matching 10 bases. The source material was PBMCs. The CDR3 here is CASSLAGGRGGELFF. DNA of the CDR3: TGTGCCAGCAGCTTAGCGGGGGGGCGTGGCGGGGAGCTGTTTTTT.